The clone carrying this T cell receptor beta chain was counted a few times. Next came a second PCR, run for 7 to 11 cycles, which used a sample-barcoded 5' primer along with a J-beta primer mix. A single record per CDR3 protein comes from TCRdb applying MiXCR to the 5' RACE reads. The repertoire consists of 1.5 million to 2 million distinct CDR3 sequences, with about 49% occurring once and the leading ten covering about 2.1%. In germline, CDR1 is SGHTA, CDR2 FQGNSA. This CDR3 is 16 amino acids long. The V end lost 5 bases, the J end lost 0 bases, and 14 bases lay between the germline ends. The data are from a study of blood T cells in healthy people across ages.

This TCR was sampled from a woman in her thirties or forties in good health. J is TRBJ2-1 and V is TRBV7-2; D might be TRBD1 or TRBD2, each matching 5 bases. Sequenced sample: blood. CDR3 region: CASSPGRGNSYNEQFF. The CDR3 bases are TGTGCCAGCAGCCCGGGAAGGGGTAACTCCTACAATGAGCAGTTCTTC.